This is a list of T cell receptor beta chains from one sample in a study of T cell responses to AZD1222 COVID-19 vaccine. Clones were sequenced by immunoSEQ multiplex PCR, and TCRdb holds only the in-frame ones, with some missing. The sample has about 130,000 clones; roughly nine tenths are singletons. The material was peripheral blood, obtained on day 0 of AZD1222 vaccination. These receptors came from an adult in good health. Each CDR3 is given with its conserved first and last residue. D genes are given only for firm matches. Not all rows give a size; the values are once, few, many and, for expanded clones, a class.

>TRBV7-8|.|.|TRBJ1-5
CASSLVGGVNQPQHF
TGTGCCAGCAGCTTAGTGGGGGGAGTCAATCAGCCCCAGCATTTT
>TRBV10-3|.|.|TRBJ1-1
CAITQIPGTEAFF
TGTGCCATAACCCAGATCCCTGGCACTGAAGCTTTCTTT
>TRBV11-2|.|.|TRBJ1-1
CASSLVARRRNTEAFF
TGTGCCAGCAGCTTAGTGGCCAGAAGGAGGAACACTGAAGCTTTCTTT
>TRBV27|.|.|TRBJ2-7
CASSLSIIGTGSYEQYF
TGTGCCAGCAGTTTATCGATTATTGGCACAGGTTCCTACGAGCAGTACTTC
>TRBV6-5|.|.|TRBJ1-2
CASSYSAGRYGYTF
TGTGCCAGCAGTTACTCGGCAGGGCGCTATGGCTACACCTTC
>TRBV7-9|.|.|TRBJ2-7
CASSKDSGAVRAEQYF
TGTGCCAGCTCCAAGGACTCGGGAGCGGTTAGGGCCGAGCAGTACTTC
>TRBV5-4|TRBD2|.|TRBJ2-2
CASSGIKAGGMNTGELFF
TGTGCCAGCAGCGGGATTAAAGCGGGGGGCATGAACACCGGGGAGCTGTTTTTT
>TRBV28|.|.|TRBJ1-1
CASTGADPEAFF
TGTGCCAGCACAGGGGCTGATCCTGAAGCTTTCTTT
>TRBV24-1|.|.|TRBJ2-1
CATSDGAGEQFF
TGTGCCACCAGTGACGGGGCGGGTGAGCAGTTCTTC
>TRBV5-1|.|.|TRBJ2-7
CASSLAGQRLYEQYF
TGCGCCAGCAGCTTGGCTGGACAGAGATTATACGAGCAGTACTTC
>TRBV5-1|TRBD1|.|TRBJ1-6
CASSSRQGISPLHF
TGCGCCAGCAGCTCCCGACAGGGAATTTCACCCCTCCACTTT
>TRBV7-2|.|.|TRBJ2-2
CASSLAGPGLGDTGELFF
TGTGCCAGCAGCTTAGCAGGTCCGGGGCTGGGGGACACCGGGGAGCTGTTTTTT
>TRBV7-2|.|once|TRBJ1-5
CASSLAGGGGLKQPQHF
TGTGCCAGCAGCTTAGCTGGAGGGGGAGGACTTAAACAGCCCCAGCATTTT
>TRBV6-4|.|.|TRBJ2-3
CASSNERADTQYF
TGTGCCAGCAGTAATGAGAGGGCAGATACGCAGTATTTT
>TRBV27|TRBD1|.|TRBJ2-2
CASSPRTGYTGELFF
TGTGCCAGCAGTCCCCGGACAGGGTATACCGGGGAGCTGTTTTTT
>TRBV6-2/TRBV6-3|.|.|TRBJ2-3
CASSLGGQGVDTQYF
TGTGCCAGCAGCCTCGGGGGGCAGGGGGTGGATACGCAGTATTTT
>TRBV5-5|.|.|TRBJ1-4
CASSLVPRSANEKLFF
TGTGCCAGCAGCTTGGTTCCCAGGAGCGCTAATGAAAAACTGTTTTTT
>TRBV5-1|TRBD2|.|TRBJ2-1
CASSTTSGSYNEQFF
TGCGCCAGCAGCACGACTAGCGGGTCCTACAATGAGCAGTTCTTC
>TRBV24-1|.|.|TRBJ1-2
CATVNGYTF
TGTGCCACCGTAAATGGCTACACCTTC
>TRBV27|.|.|TRBJ1-2
CASSARGQYGYTF
TGTGCCAGCAGTGCCCGGGGGCAGTATGGCTACACCTTC
>TRBV7-8|TRBD1|.|TRBJ1-5
CASSPRTGLSNQPQHF
TGTGCCAGCAGCCCAAGGACAGGTCTGAGCAATCAGCCCCAGCATTTT
>TRBV19|TRBD2|.|TRBJ2-5
CATSGVLETQYF
TGTGCCACCAGCGGGGTGCTGGAGACCCAGTACTTC
>TRBV6-2/TRBV6-3|.|.|TRBJ2-2
CASSEMGTVGTGELFF
TGTGCCAGCAGCGAAATGGGGACTGTGGGAACCGGGGAGCTGTTTTTT
>TRBV19|.|.|TRBJ1-6
CASSTLLNSPLHF
TGTGCCAGTAGTACTCTACTAAATTCACCCCTCCACTTT
>TRBV10-3|.|.|TRBJ2-3
CAISERGPNTDTQYF
TGTGCCATCAGTGAGCGGGGGCCCAACACAGATACGCAGTATTTT
>TRBV4-1|.|few|TRBJ2-2
CASSQGLFLSNTGELFF
TGCGCCAGCAGCCAAGGACTTTTCCTATCTAACACCGGGGAGCTGTTTTTT
>TRBV7-9|TRBD2|.|TRBJ2-3
CASSLAGAAYF
TGTGCCAGCAGCCTAGCGGGGGCGGCGTATTTT
>TRBV7-2|TRBD1|.|TRBJ1-4
CASSLDRGEYEKLFF
TGTGCCAGCAGCTTAGACAGGGGTGAATATGAAAAACTGTTTTTT
>TRBV5-5|.|.|TRBJ2-4
CASSGGPDLAKNIQYF
TGTGCCAGCAGTGGTGGCCCAGACCTAGCCAAAAACATTCAGTACTTC
>TRBV7-2|TRBD2|.|TRBJ2-2
CASTLPIAGGFHRELFF
TGTGCCAGCACCCTACCTATAGCGGGGGGGTTCCACCGGGAGCTGTTTTTT
>TRBV27|.|.|TRBJ2-7
CASRVGGSYEQYF
TGTGCCAGCAGGGTGGGGGGCTCCTACGAGCAGTACTTC
>TRBV6-5|.|.|TRBJ2-3
CASRLYDRTDTQYF
TGTGCCAGCAGACTTTACGACAGGACAGATACGCAGTATTTT
>TRBV18|.|once|TRBJ1-1
CASSPGWGSMNTEAFF
TGTGCCAGCTCACCAGGATGGGGATCGATGAACACTGAAGCTTTCTTT
>TRBV7-2|.|.|TRBJ1-6
CASSLRNSPLHF
TGTGCCAGCAGCTTACGTAATTCACCCCTCCACTTT
>TRBV7-9|.|.|TRBJ1-1
CASSLDLGQAEITEAFF
TGTGCCAGCAGCTTAGATTTGGGCCAAGCAGAAATCACTGAAGCTTTCTTT
>TRBV5-1|.|.|TRBJ1-4
CASSLVAGKNEKLFF
TGCGCCAGCAGCTTGGTGGCAGGAAAGAATGAAAAACTGTTTTTT
>TRBV28|.|.|TRBJ2-7
CASSLSSKQDRSYEQYF
TGTGCCAGCAGTTTATCGTCCAAACAGGACCGCTCCTACGAGCAGTACTTC